Listed below are T cell receptor beta chains from one sample, sequenced in a study of T cell responses to AZD1222 COVID-19 vaccine. Libraries were prepared by immunoSEQ multiplex PCR; TCRdb keeps only in-frame clonotypes and omits some of them. The sample consists of tens of thousands of clones, about 83% of them appearing once. Specimen: peripheral blood, collected on day 0 of AZD1222 vaccination. Receptor source: an adult in good health. Each CDR3 is given with its conserved first and last residue.

TRBJ1-1 | TRBV6-2/TRBV6-3 | CASSYSTGTTEAFF
TRBJ1-1 | TRBV27 | CASSLSGGHTEAFF
TRBJ2-1 | TRBV27 | CASSLGTAKPLGEQFF
TRBJ2-1 | TRBV7-9 | CASSLEVSFSYNEQFF
TRBJ2-7 | TRBV16 | CASSQDRGALSSYEQYF
TRBJ2-7 | TRBV24-1 | CATSDSHATGYEQYF
TRBJ2-2 | TRBV11-2 | CASSLEPRGELFF
TRBJ1-1 | TRBV7-3 | CASSLGSVGAEAFF
TRBJ1-3 | TRBV18 | CASSSRTDLAGNTIYF
TRBJ1-2 | TRBV14 | CASSQIRGARDYGYTF
TRBJ2-7 | TRBV25-1 | CASRPGLTYEQYF
TRBJ1-1 | TRBV29-1 | CSVEQGEAFF
TRBJ1-2 | TRBV7-9 | CASSLALHDGYTF
TRBJ2-5 | TRBV7-2 | CASSLGWQGETQYF
TRBJ2-1 | TRBV10-3 | CAISEGPQWGFF
TRBJ2-3 | TRBV4-1 | CASSQDLDTQYF
TRBJ1-1 | TRBV30 | CAGLGAVEAFF
TRBJ2-3 | TRBV7-2 | CASSLEGYDTQYF
TRBJ2-3 | TRBV6-5 | CACRLADTQYF
TRBJ2-1 | TRBV2 | CASSGDYNEQFF
TRBJ1-1 | TRBV5-1 | CASSLSKDSRMNTEAFF
TRBJ1-4 | TRBV28 | CASSSGTLNEKLFF
TRBJ2-1 | TRBV6-5 | CASSYGRYNEQFF
TRBJ2-7 | TRBV19 | CASSTSAGYEQYF